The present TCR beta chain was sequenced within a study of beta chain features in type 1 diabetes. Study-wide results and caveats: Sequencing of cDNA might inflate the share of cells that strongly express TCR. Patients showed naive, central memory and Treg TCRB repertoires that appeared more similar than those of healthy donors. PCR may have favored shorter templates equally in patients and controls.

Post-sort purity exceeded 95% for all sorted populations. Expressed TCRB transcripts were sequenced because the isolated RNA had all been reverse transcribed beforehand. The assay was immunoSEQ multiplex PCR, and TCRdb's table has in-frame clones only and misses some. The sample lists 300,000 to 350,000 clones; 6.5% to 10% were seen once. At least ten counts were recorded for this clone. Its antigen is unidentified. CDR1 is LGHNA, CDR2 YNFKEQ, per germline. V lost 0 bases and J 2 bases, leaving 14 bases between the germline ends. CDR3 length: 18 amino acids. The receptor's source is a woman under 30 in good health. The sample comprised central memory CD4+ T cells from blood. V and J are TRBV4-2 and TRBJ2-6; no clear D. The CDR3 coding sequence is TGTGCCAGCAGCCAAGATTTTCGAAGAGCTACTGGGGCCAACGTCCTGACTTTC. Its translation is CASSQDFRRATGANVLTF.